The entry below gives a single T cell receptor (beta chain) sequence along with its context. The data derive from a study of blood T cell repertoires in COVID-19. Study in general: The United States, Italy and Spain supplied acute and convalescent COVID-19 samples. PBMCs, B-cell-depleted T cells, or T cells were the source of the cDNA or gDNA that made up the material.

The CDR3 spans 15 residues. Germline V CDR1 and CDR2: SGHTA, FQGNSA. V dropped 1 base and J dropped 1; count of bases not matched to a gene: 4. As processed by the authors: Cell counts per sample came from amplifying reference gene primers. Assay used: immunoSEQ multiplex PCR; TCRdb lists only in-frame clones, some missing. From that table come the V and J calls and clone size; the DNA was used to work out D and trimming. This sample carries almost 55,000 clones, 75% to 95% of them seen once, and the ten largest clones take 7.5% to 10%. The receptor was derived from a woman in her forties with active COVID-19. The sample comprised peripheral blood. The chain joins TRBV7-2 to TRBJ2-7, with TRBD2 matching 7 bases. The CDR3 sequence: CASSLVGGRSYEQYF. CDR3 coding DNA: TGTGCCAGCAGCTTAGTGGGGGGGAGGTCCTACGAGCAGTACTTC.